Below are 10 T cell receptor beta chains sequenced from a single sample in a study of blood T cell repertoires in COVID-19. The assay was immunoSEQ multiplex PCR, and TCRdb's table has in-frame clones only and misses some. This sample has some 250,000 clones, with approximately 86% found just once. Specimen: peripheral blood. These TCRs come from a woman aged 30 to 39 with acute or convalescent COVID-19.

This CDR3 is CASRDGSVNYNEQFF. CDR3 sequence (DNA): TGTGCCAGCAGGGACGGTAGCGTGAACTACAATGAGCAGTTCTTC. The rearrangement joins TRBV7-2 to TRBJ2-1; the D gene is possibly TRBD2 (5 bases). The germline CDR1 and CDR2 sequences are SGHTA and FQGNSA. This CDR3 spans 15 amino acids. V was trimmed by 6 bases and J by 3 bases, leaving 15 bases between them. The whole variable domain, remainder taken from reference TRBV7-2 and TRBJ2-1, is GAGVSQSPSNKVTEKGKDVELRCDPISGHTALYWYRQSLGQGLEFLIYFQGNSAPDKSGLPSDRFSAERTGGSVSTLTIQRTQQEDSAVYLCASRDGSVNYNEQFFGPGTRLTVL.

The CDR3 nucleotides read TGCGCCAGCAGGAGAAGCTCCTACGAGCAGTACTTC. Amino acid sequence: CASRRSSYEQYF. This rearrangement joins TRBV5-1 to TRBJ2-7; D remains unclear. The CDR3 covers 12 residues. Trimming removed 5 bases from V and 0 bases from J, with 6 bases in between. Germline V gene lookup returns CDR1 SGHRS and CDR2 YFSETQ.

The chain has TRBV18 and TRBJ1-5, with D tentatively TRBD1 (5 bases). V was cut by 4 bases and J by 0 bases, with 7 bases left in between. The germline V gene encodes CDR1 KGHSH and CDR2 LQKENI. This CDR3 region has 14 residues. This CDR3 reads CASSRQSSNQPQHF. In DNA, the CDR3 is TGTGCCAGCTCACGACAGTCTAGCAATCAGCCCCAGCATTTT.

The genes are TRBV7-6 and TRBJ2-1, with TRBD2 matching 8 bases. Trimming at V came to 3 bases and at J to 5 bases, leaving 9 bases not matched to a gene. Germline CDR1 and CDR2: SGHVS and FNYEAQ. The CDR3 contains 16 residues. DNA of the CDR3: TGTGCCAGCAGCTTGGGCTCGGGACTAGTTAACAATGAGCAGTTCTTC. It codes for CASSLGSGLVNNEQFF. Based on the CDR3 plus reference TRBV7-6 and TRBJ2-1, the full variable domain is GAGVSQSPRYKVTKRGQDVALRCDPISGHVSLYWYRQALGQGPEFLTYFNYEAQQDKSGLPNDRFSAERPEGSISTLTIQRTEQRDSAMYRCASSLGSGLVNNEQFFGPGTRLTVL.

The gene calls are TRBV11-3 and TRBJ2-7; 8 nucleotides agree with TRBD2. With V trimmed by 8 bases and J by 7 bases, 25 bases remained unmatched. The CDR3 is 18 residues long. From germline, CDR1 is SGHNT and CDR2 YENEEA. This chain's CDR3 is CASRKLGAGGSSLGEQYF. CDR3 nucleotide sequence: TGTGCCAGCCGCAAACTCGGGGCGGGGGGCAGTTCTTTGGGGGAGCAGTACTTC.

V gene TRBV7-2 combines with J gene TRBJ1-3; TRBD1 agrees at 7 bases. V dropped 3 bases and J dropped 2; count of bases not matched to a gene: 4. Per the germline V gene, CDR1 is SGHTA and CDR2 is FQGNSA. The CDR3 totals 15 residues. CDR3 loop: CASSFRQGAGNTIYF. In DNA, the CDR3 is TGTGCCAGCAGCTTTCGACAGGGTGCTGGAAACACCATATATTTT.

This sequence joins TRBV25-1 and TRBJ2-3; 10 nucleotides align to TRBD1. CDR3 length: 13 amino acids. Germline loops: CDR1 MGHDK, CDR2 SYGVNS. The V segment lost 2 bases and the J segment 11 bases; nucleotides outside the gene matches: 4. CDR3: CASSELRDRGQYF. The CDR3 DNA is TGTGCCAGCAGTGAACTCCGGGACAGGGGGCAGTATTTT.

CDR3 sequence: CASSPGGSDTEAFF. CDR3 DNA sequence: TGTGCCAGCAGCCCTGGGGGGTCTGACACTGAAGCTTTCTTT. V is TRBV9 and J is TRBJ1-1; D is possibly TRBD1 (5 bases). Trimming removed 4 bases at V and 3 bases at J, with 13 bases between. The CDR3 is 14 residues long. Germline V gene lookup returns CDR1 SGDLS and CDR2 YYNGEE.

This clone has a single count. The chain combines TRBV27 with TRBJ2-1, with D unresolved. This CDR3 comprises 13 residues. Looked up from germline, CDR1 is MNHEY and CDR2 is SMNVEV (reference sequence). Trimming took 0 bases from V and 7 from J, leaving 7 bases between them. The CDR3 reads CASSLSSRNEQFF. The CDR3 nucleotides read TGTGCCAGCAGTTTATCTTCCCGTAATGAGCAGTTCTTC.

The rearrangement joins TRBV19 to TRBJ2-2, with D possibly being TRBD2 (6 bases). Germline V CDR1 and CDR2: LNHDA, SQIVND (reference sequence). V was shortened by 5 bases and J by 3 bases, with 10 bases between the two germline ends. The CDR3 runs 14 residues. The CDR3 here is CASSSPGDTGELFF. The CDR3 nucleotides read TGTGCCAGTAGTTCCCCGGGAGACACCGGGGAGCTGTTTTTT.